The clone carrying this T cell receptor beta chain was observed a few times. As yet, its antigen is unknown. The CDR3 loop spans 14 amino acids. V lost 5 bases, J lost 5 bases, and 14 bases lay in between. Germline CDR1 and CDR2: MNHEY and SVGAGI. Time point meaning: week 5, during vaccination. The investigators gave 300 ug of mutant IDH1 20-mer peptide in each vaccine dose, together with topical imiquimod. This sample is part of a study of a mutant IDH1 vaccine in newly diagnosed glioma. Study summary: The study started vaccination 4-6 weeks after radiotherapy alone, or with temozolomide cycles. Previous care, which was radiotherapy, temozolomide, or both, most often involved both.

Produced via immunoSEQ multiplex PCR; TCRdb's table is partial and in-frame only. The sample lists about 40,000 clones, just over 90% occurring once. This material consisted of PBMCs, taken from a glioma patient whose treatment included an IDH1 peptide vaccine. The J gene is TRBJ2-3, the V gene TRBV6-5; D might be TRBD2 (7 bases). The sequence was obtained from a man between 50 and 59 years old with glioma. The chain's CDR3 is CASSVTGRGDTQYF. CDR3 nucleotides: TGTGCCAGCAGTGTTACAGGGAGGGGAGATACGCAGTATTTT.